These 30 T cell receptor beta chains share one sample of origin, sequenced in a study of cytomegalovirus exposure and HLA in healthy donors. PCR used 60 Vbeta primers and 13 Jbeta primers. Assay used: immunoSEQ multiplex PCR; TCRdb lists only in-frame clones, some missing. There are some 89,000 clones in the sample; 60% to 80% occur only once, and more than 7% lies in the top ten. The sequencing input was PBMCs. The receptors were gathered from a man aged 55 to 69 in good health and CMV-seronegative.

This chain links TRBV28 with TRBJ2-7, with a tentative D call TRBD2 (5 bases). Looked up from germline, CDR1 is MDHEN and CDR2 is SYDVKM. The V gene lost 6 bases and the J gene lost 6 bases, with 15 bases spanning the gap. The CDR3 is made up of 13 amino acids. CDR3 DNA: TGTGCCAGCAGACCGCAGGAGGCCCTCGAGCAGTACTTC. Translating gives CASRPQEALEQYF.

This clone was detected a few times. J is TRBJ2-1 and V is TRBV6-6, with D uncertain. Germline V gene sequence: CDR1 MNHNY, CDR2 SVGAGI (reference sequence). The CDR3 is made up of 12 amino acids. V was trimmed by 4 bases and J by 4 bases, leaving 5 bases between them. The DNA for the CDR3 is TGTGCCAGCAGTTTCCCTTACAATGAGCAGTTCTTC. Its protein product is CASSFPYNEQFF.

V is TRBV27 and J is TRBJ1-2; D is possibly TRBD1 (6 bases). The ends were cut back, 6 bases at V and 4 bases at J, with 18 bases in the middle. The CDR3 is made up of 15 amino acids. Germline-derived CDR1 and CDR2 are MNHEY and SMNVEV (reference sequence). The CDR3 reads CASSFRGGGGYGYTF. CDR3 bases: TGTGCCAGCAGCTTCCGAGGGGGGGGCGGCTATGGCTACACCTTC.

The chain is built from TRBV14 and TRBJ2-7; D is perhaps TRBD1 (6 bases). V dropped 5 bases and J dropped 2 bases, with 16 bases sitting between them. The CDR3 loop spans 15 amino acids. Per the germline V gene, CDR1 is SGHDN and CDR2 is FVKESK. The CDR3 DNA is TGTGCCAGCAGCAGAACAGGGAAAGGTACCTACGAGCAGTACTTC. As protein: CASSRTGKGTYEQYF.

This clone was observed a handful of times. In DNA form, the CDR3 reads TGTGCCAGCAGCTCGAGCACAGATACGCAGTATTTT. Encoded protein: CASSSSTDTQYF. The gene calls are TRBV7-6 and TRBJ2-3; D gene uncertain. Germline-derived CDR1 and CDR2 are SGHVS and FNYEAQ. The CDR3 length is 12 residues. V was pared by 4 bases and J by 0 bases, with 2 bases between.

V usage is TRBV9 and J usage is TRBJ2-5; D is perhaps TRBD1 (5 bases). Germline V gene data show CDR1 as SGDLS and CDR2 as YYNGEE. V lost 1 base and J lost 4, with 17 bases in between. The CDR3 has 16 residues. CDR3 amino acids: CASSVQPDGHRETQYF. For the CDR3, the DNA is TGTGCCAGCAGCGTACAACCGGACGGACACCGAGAGACCCAGTACTTC.

CDR3 in DNA: TGTGCCAGCAGTTTAGTAGCGAACTCCTACGAGCAGTACTTC. Its protein product is CASSLVANSYEQYF. The chain links TRBV27 to TRBJ2-7, with a weak D call TRBD2 (5 bases). V was pared by 2 bases and J by 0 bases, with 8 bases between. The CDR3 has 14 residues. Germline V lookup: CDR1 MNHEY, CDR2 SMNVEV (reference sequence).

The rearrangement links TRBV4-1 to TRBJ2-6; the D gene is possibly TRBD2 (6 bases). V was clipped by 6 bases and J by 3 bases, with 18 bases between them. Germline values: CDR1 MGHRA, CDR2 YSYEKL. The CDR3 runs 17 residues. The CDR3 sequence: CASSSVQGGGGANVLTF. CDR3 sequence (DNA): TGCGCCAGCAGTTCCGTCCAGGGAGGAGGTGGGGCCAACGTCCTGACTTTC.

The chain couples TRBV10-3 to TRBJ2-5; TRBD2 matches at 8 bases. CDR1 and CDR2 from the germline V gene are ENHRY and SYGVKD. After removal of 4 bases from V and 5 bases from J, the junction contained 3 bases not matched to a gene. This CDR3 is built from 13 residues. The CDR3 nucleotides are TGTGCCATCAGTGTACCTAGCGGGGAGACCCAGTACTTC. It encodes CAISVPSGETQYF.

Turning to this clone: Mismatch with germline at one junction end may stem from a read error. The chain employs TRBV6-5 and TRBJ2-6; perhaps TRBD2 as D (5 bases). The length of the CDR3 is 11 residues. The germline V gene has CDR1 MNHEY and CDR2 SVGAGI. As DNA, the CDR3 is TGTGCCACCGAGAGGGCCAACGTCCTGCCTTTC. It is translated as CATERANVLPF.

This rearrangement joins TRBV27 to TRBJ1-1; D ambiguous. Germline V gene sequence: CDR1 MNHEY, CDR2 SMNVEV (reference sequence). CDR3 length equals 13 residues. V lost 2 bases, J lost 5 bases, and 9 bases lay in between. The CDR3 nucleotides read TGTGCCAGCAGTTTAAACCCGGGGACTGAAGCTTTCTTT. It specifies CASSLNPGTEAFF.

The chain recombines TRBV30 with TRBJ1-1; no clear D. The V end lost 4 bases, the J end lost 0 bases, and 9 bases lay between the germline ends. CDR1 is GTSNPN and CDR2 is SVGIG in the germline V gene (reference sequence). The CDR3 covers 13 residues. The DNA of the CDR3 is TGTGCCTGGACCCATACTTTGAACACTGAAGCTTTCTTT. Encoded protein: CAWTHTLNTEAFF.

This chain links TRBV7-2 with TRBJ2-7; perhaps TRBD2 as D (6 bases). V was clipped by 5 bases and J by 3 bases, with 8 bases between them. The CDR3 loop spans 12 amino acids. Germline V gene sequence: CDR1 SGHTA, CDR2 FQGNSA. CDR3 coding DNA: TGTGCCAGCAGCCGGGACTTCTACGAGCAGTACTTC. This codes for CASSRDFYEQYF.

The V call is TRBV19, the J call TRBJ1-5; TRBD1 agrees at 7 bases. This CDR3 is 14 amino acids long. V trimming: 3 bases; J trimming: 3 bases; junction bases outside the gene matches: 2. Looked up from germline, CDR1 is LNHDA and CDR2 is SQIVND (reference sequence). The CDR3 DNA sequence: TGTGCCAGTAGTATGGGACAGCCCAATCAGCCCCAGCATTTT. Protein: CASSMGQPNQPQHF.

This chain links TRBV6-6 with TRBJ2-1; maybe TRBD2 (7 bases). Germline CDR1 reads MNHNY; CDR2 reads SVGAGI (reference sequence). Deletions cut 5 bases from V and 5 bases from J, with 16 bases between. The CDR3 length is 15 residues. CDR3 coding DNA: TGTGCCAGCAGTCCCCGGGGGGCAGGGGACAATGAGCAGTTCTTC. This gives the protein CASSPRGAGDNEQFF.

DNA for the CDR3: TGTGCCAGCAGCCAGCGGAACAGGGCCACAGATACGCAGTATTTT. The encoded protein is CASSQRNRATDTQYF. The chain employs TRBV14 and TRBJ2-3; tentative D call: TRBD1 (6 bases). Deletions cut 3 bases from V and 2 bases from J, with 12 bases between. The CDR3 extends over 15 amino acids. Germline lookup yields CDR1 SGHDN and CDR2 FVKESK.

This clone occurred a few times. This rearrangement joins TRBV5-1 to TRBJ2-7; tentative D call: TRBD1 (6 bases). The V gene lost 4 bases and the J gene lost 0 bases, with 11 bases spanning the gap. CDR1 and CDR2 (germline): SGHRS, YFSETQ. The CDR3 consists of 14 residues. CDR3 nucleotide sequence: TGCGCCAGCAGCAGGACAGAGCTCTCCTACGAGCAGTACTTC. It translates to CASSRTELSYEQYF.

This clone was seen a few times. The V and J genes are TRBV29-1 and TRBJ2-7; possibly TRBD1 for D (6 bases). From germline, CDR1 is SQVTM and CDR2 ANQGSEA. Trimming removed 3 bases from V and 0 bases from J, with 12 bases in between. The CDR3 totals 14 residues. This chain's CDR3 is CSVEGTGTSYEQYF. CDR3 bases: TGCAGCGTTGAGGGAACAGGGACCTCCTACGAGCAGTACTTC.

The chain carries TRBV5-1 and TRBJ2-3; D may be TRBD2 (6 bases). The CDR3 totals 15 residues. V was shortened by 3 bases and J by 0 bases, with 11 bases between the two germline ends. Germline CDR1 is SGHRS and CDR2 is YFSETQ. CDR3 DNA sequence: TGCGCCAGCAGCTCCCGGGACTCTAGCACAGATACGCAGTATTTT. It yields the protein CASSSRDSSTDTQYF.

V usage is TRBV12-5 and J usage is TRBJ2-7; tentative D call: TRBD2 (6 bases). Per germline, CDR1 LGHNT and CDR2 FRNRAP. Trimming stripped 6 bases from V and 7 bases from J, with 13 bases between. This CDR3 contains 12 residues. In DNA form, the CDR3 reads TGTGCTAGTGGGGAGGGATGGGGGGAGCAGTACTTC. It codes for CASGEGWGEQYF. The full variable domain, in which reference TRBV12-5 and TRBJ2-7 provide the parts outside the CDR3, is DARVTQTPRHKVTEMGQEVTMRCQPILGHNTVFWYRQTMMQGLELLAYFRNRAPLDDSGMPKDRFSAEMPDATLATLKIQPSEPRDSAVYFCASGEGWGEQYFGPGTRLTVT.

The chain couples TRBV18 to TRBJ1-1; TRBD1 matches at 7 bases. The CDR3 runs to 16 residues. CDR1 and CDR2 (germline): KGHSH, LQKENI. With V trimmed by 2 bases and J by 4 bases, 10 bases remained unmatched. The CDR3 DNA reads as TGTGCCAGCTCACCAGGACAGGAACCCCGGGGCACTGAAGCTTTCTTT. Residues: CASSPGQEPRGTEAFF.

The DNA for the CDR3 is TGTGCCAGCAGTACGGACCCCTCAGGGGAGCAGTACTTC. The encoded protein is CASSTDPSGEQYF. The chain employs TRBV5-6 and TRBJ2-7; the D gene is possibly TRBD1 (5 bases). Between the trimmed V and J ends, which lost 5 bases and 7 bases, there was a span of 16 bases. Germline CDR1 reads SGHDT; CDR2 reads YYEEEE. This CDR3 contains 13 residues.

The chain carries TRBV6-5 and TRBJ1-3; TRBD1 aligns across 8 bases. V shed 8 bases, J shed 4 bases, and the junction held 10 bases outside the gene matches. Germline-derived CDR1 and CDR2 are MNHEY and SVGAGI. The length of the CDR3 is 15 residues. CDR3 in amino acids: CASRPLGTGGNTIYF. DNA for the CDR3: TGTGCCAGCCGACCACTTGGGACAGGAGGAAACACCATATATTTT.

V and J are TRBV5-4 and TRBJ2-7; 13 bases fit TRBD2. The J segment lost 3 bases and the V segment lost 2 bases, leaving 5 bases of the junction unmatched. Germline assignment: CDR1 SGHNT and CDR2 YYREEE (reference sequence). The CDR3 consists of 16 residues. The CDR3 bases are TGTGCCAGCAGCTTCAGGACTAGCGGGAGCGGCTACGAGCAGTACTTC. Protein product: CASSFRTSGSGYEQYF.

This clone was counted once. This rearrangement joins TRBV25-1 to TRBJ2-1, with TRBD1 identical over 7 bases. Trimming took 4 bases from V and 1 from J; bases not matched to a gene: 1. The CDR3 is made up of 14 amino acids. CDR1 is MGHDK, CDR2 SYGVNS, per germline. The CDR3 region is CASSAQGSYNEQFF. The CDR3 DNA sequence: TGTGCCAGCAGTGCACAGGGGTCCTACAATGAGCAGTTCTTC.

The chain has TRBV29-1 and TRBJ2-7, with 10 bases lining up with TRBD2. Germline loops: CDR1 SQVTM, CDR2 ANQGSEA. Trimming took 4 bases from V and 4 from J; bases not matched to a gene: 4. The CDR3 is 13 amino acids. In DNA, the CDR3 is TGCAGCGTTGGGACTAGCGGAGGGTACGAGCAGTACTTC. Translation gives CSVGTSGGYEQYF.

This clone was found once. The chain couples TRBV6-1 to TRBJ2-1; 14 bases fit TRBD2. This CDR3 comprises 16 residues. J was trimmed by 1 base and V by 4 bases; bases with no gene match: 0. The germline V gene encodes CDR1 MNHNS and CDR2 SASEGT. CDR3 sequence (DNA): TGTGCCAGCAGTGGGACTAGCGGGAGGTCCTACAATGAGCAGTTCTTC. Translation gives CASSGTSGRSYNEQFF.

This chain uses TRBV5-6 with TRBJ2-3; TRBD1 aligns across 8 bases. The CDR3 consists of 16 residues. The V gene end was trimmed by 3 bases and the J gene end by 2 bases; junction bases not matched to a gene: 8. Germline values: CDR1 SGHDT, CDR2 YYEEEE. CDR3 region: CASSSTGASPTDTQYF. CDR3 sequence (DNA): TGTGCCAGCAGCTCGACAGGGGCCAGTCCCACAGATACGCAGTATTTT.

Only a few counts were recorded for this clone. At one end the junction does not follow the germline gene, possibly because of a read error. Here the CDR3 reads CASSFSGRGLGYPF. Written as DNA, the CDR3 is TGTGCCAGCAGCTTCTCCGGCCGGGGTCTTGGCTACCCCTTC. The rearrangement uses TRBV7-9 and TRBJ1-2; D not resolved. The length of the CDR3 is 14 residues. Germline values: CDR1 SEHNR, CDR2 FQNEAQ (reference sequence).

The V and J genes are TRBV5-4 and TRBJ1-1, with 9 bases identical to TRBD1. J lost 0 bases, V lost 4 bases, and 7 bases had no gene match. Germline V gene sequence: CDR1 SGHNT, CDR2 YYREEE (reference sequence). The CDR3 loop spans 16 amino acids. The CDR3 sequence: CASSRGQGSMNTEAFF. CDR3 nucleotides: TGTGCCAGCAGCCGGGGACAGGGTAGTATGAACACTGAAGCTTTCTTT.